The following is a T cell receptor (beta chain) sequence with its context. Clones were sequenced by immunoSEQ multiplex PCR, and TCRdb holds only the in-frame ones, with some missing. The sample holds about 330,000 clones; roughly nine tenths are singletons and the top ten take around 20%. Trimming took off 2 bases at V and 2 bases at J, with 9 bases between the two ends. Germline V gene data show CDR1 as SEHNR and CDR2 as FQNEAQ (reference sequence). The CDR3 is 14 amino acids. The data originate from a study of blood T cell repertoires in COVID-19. Whole-study context: T cells, B-cell-depleted T cells, or PBMCs provided the cDNA or gDNA that served as material.

Sequenced material: PBMCs or T cells enriched from blood (not recorded which). The chain is built from TRBV7-9 and TRBJ1-1; D uncertain. This TCR came from a woman aged 25 to 39 who had recovered from COVID-19. CDR3: CASSLSHPNTEAFF. The CDR3 DNA reads TGTGCCAGCAGCTTAAGCCATCCTAACACTGAAGCTTTCTTT.